This is a list of T cell receptor beta chains from one sample in a study of T cells in localized non-small cell lung cancer. The assay was immunoSEQ multiplex PCR, and TCRdb's table has in-frame clones only and misses some. The sample shows more than 30,000 clones, 70% to 90% of them seen only once. This sample comprised peripheral blood mononuclear cells, obtained before any cancer treatment. These receptors all come from a woman aged 35-70 years with stage III lung adenocarcinoma. Both conserved end residues are trimmed from each CDR3. A D gene is named only where the DNA matches it firmly.

D: NA; V: TRBV11-1; J: TRBJ2-7; CDR3: ASSLKGAHEQY
D: NA; V: TRBV19; J: TRBJ1-1; CDR3: GTGGRNTEAF
D: TRBD1; V: TRBV5-6; J: TRBJ1-4; CDR3: ASSSDRGRREKLF
D: NA; V: TRBV19; J: TRBJ2-2; CDR3: ASSPQGGRNGELF
D: TRBD2; V: TRBV18; J: TRBJ2-1; CDR3: ASSPGTSGSSYNEQF
D: NA; V: TRBV7-2; J: TRBJ2-7; CDR3: ASSPEGGNLQY
D: NA; V: TRBV5-1; J: TRBJ2-5; CDR3: ASSLDPGGLQETQY
D: NA; V: TRBV7-3; J: TRBJ2-5; CDR3: VLQGQQETQY
D: NA; V: TRBV6-5; J: TRBJ1-1; CDR3: ASSYSGVMNTEAF
D: NA; V: TRBV7-9; J: TRBJ1-2; CDR3: ASSPPGLAFKDYGYT
D: NA; V: TRBV7-3; J: TRBJ1-1; CDR3: ASSLAGENTEAF
D: NA; V: TRBV29-1; J: TRBJ2-4; CDR3: SVERGNIQY
D: NA; V: TRBV27; J: TRBJ2-6; CDR3: ASSRGHPGSGANVLT
D: TRBD1; V: TRBV6-1; J: TRBJ1-1; CDR3: ASSVDRVATEAF
D: TRBD2; V: TRBV7-9; J: TRBJ2-2; CDR3: ASSPRLAGENTGELF
D: TRBD2; V: TRBV5-5; J: TRBJ2-5; CDR3: ASSPRTSVETQY
D: NA; V: TRBV5-1; J: TRBJ2-5; CDR3: ASSLASSETQY
D: NA; V: TRBV7-2; J: TRBJ1-4; CDR3: ASSSNDKTFEKLF
D: TRBD1; V: TRBV5-1; J: TRBJ2-1; CDR3: ASSFLGQGLYNEQF
D: TRBD1; V: TRBV5-4; J: TRBJ2-7; CDR3: ASRGQGSYEQY
D: TRBD1; V: TRBV13; J: TRBJ1-1; CDR3: ASTYRGNGLNTEAF
D: NA; V: TRBV14; J: TRBJ1-4; CDR3: ASSQDLEGKLF
D: NA; V: TRBV4-2; J: TRBJ1-1; CDR3: ASSHTSQESEAF
D: NA; V: TRBV6-5; J: TRBJ2-7; CDR3: ASSPQPGELGEQY
D: TRBD2; V: TRBV27; J: TRBJ2-2; CDR3: ASSGAGGGTGELF
D: NA; V: TRBV9; J: TRBJ2-6; CDR3: ASSAPLDSSGANVLT
D: NA; V: TRBV27; J: TRBJ1-1; CDR3: ASSLYGGLREAF
D: NA; V: TRBV5-1; J: TRBJ1-4; CDR3: ASSLAGSATNEKLF
D: TRBD2; V: TRBV19; J: TRBJ2-3; CDR3: ASSPLREDTDTQY
D: NA; V: TRBV6-6; J: TRBJ1-5; CDR3: ASNAGGPGQPQH
D: NA; V: TRBV18; J: TRBJ2-1; CDR3: ASSPGPDNEQF
D: NA; V: TRBV19; J: TRBJ1-5; CDR3: ASSSQGGQPQH
D: NA; V: TRBV19; J: TRBJ2-3; CDR3: ASSYSSTDTQY
D: TRBD1; V: TRBV19; J: TRBJ2-5; CDR3: ASSIDLASSGGTQY
D: NA; V: TRBV27; J: TRBJ1-1; CDR3: ASSKNTEAF
D: NA; V: TRBV2; J: TRBJ2-7; CDR3: ASTEGLWSYEQY
D: NA; V: TRBV6-5; J: TRBJ2-2; CDR3: ASRDINTGELF
D: TRBD2; V: TRBV6-4; J: TRBJ2-3; CDR3: ASSSGLTTDTQY
D: TRBD1; V: TRBV9; J: TRBJ1-1; CDR3: ASSEGDRNTEAF
D: TRBD1; V: TRBV19; J: TRBJ1-4; CDR3: ASSITGQGAPGEKLF
D: NA; V: TRBV21-1; J: TRBJ1-6; CDR3: ASSLRTTGRRHSPLH
D: NA; V: TRBV5-6; J: TRBJ2-1; CDR3: ASSQLRGNEQF
D: NA; V: TRBV9; J: TRBJ1-5; CDR3: ASSVRRGNRDNQPQH
D: NA; V: TRBV29-1; J: TRBJ2-2; CDR3: SVDSRAAGELF
D: NA; V: TRBV23-1; J: TRBJ1-2; CDR3: ASSKKP
D: TRBD2; V: TRBV7-9; J: TRBJ2-1; CDR3: ASNPTKGGANEQF
D: TRBD1; V: TRBV5-6; J: TRBJ1-1; CDR3: ASSYGQGLGWNTEAF
D: NA; V: TRBV2; J: TRBJ1-5; CDR3: ASRRGSGSNQPQH
D: TRBD1; V: TRBV7-8; J: TRBJ1-2; CDR3: ASRLTGAVGYT
D: NA; V: TRBV6-1; J: TRBJ1-2; CDR3: ASSEAYFGNYGYT
D: TRBD1; V: TRBV5-1; J: TRBJ2-7; CDR3: ASSLAGQGNEQY
D: NA; V: TRBV10-3; J: TRBJ1-1; CDR3: AIADRLEAF
D: NA; V: TRBV6-5; J: TRBJ2-1; CDR3: ASREGREQF